This T cell receptor (beta chain) was identified during a study of beta chain features in type 1 diabetes. The investigators reverse transcribed all of the isolated RNA, so they sequenced expressed TCRB transcripts. Profiled with immunoSEQ multiplex PCR; TCRdb holds only in-frame clones, not every one. Counted here are roughly 730,000 clones, 13% occurring once; the ten biggest clones make up 0.022%. The V end was cut by 7 bases, the J end by 1 base, with 11 bases between. Germline V gene sequence: CDR1 SGHNT, CDR2 YYREEE (reference sequence). This CDR3 has 13 residues. General observations from the study: People with Type 1 diabetes carried modestly yet significantly shorter TCRB CDR3s in all four CD4+ subsets.

In its sample, this clone was seen a few times. The antigen is unknown. Sequences were obtained from naive CD4+ T cells from blood. V and J are TRBV5-4 and TRBJ2-5; a weak D match, TRBD1 (6 bases). The source of this sequence is a man younger than 30 with type 1 diabetes. Here the CDR3 reads CASAVGGQETQYF. CDR3 coding DNA: TGTGCCAGCGCCGTAGGGGGCCAAGAGACCCAGTACTTC.